Here is one T cell receptor beta chain with its context. Its antigen remains unidentified. The sample holds no much larger clone one base away, and base qualities are not on file. This entry comes from a study of identifying expanded T cells in peripheral blood (dated by TCRdb to 2018 to 2020). About the full investigation: Technical replicates were generated by sequencing separate aliquots of the same genomic DNA pool, and four replicates were compared pairwise. Results the study describes overall, beyond this receptor: Across all healthy-donor time intervals, the beta-binomial model significantly cut both the number of clones called differentially abundant and the false-positive rate. The authors expected biological variance in healthy repertoires might increase further over much longer intervals such as months to years. Variance in clone template counts between roughly two-week samples significantly increased with total template count across all healthy donors. The binomial model flagged around 1.2 differentially abundant clones between technical replicates but 15 to 17 over two weeks and around 19 over approximately four weeks.

No immune events, such as infections, were documented for the healthy donors during the collection period. Blood repertoires from healthy donors were used as a training cohort for calibrating time-dependent variance in a beta-binomial model of differential abundance of T-cell clones. The training cohort comprised roughly ten healthy donors, 3 female and 7 male. The donors were between about 25 and 70 years old, with an average age of approximately 46 years. Whole blood, obtained from a commercial supplier, was collected from each healthy donor at three time points spaced about 2 weeks apart. For immunosequencing, genomic DNA was extracted from unsorted whole blood. The immunoSEQ Assay, which relies on bias-controlled multiplex PCR amplification of genomic DNA, was used to profile TCRbeta CDR3 regions. The authors' analysis ran thus. To quantify the absolute abundance of each unique TCRbeta CDR3 region, the sequences were collapsed and filtered. Differential abundance was tested with two models: a binomial (Fisher-equivalent) model and a beta-binomial model that adds time-dependent variance fitted from healthy donors. Clones with fewer than 5 combined templates were removed, and a clone was called differentially abundant if the clone's Benjamini-Hochberg FDR was below 0.01. The form v = (b*log(k)+a)^2 was used to model beta-binomial variance as a function of total template count across the two samples. The source is immuneACCESS, and TCRdb retained only in-frame sequences with V and J called. Part of the clones is not carried over; for the studies checked, unresolved V genes explain less than half of this, and the remainder is unexplained. V, J and clone size are those of that table, while D and trimming were read from the DNA. For this sample the table gives around 100,000 clones, of which more than 85% were detected only once. The top ten clonotypes cover about a sixth of the sample.

The germline V gene (reference sequence) supplies CDR1 LNHDA and CDR2 SQIVND. Germline trimming: 1 base from V, 4 bases from J; junction bases outside gene matches: 6. The CDR3 contains 16 residues, cysteine and phenylalanine counted. The sequence is cut down to CDR3 DNA, 48 bases in frame from base 1. Sequenced input: blood. The sequence was collected from a person between 18 and 70 years old in good health. Rearrangement joined TRBV19 to TRBJ2-5; 10 central bases correspond to TRBD2. The CDR3 protein is CASSIAKRGGRETQYF. The nucleotide sequence reads TGTGCCAGTAGTATAGCCAAGCGGGGGGGCCGAGAGACCCAGTACTTC.